This T cell receptor beta chain was profiled in a study of blood T cell repertoires in COVID-19. No more than 2 weeks before study entry, exposed participants had met a case of COVID-19. The data were produced by immunoSEQ multiplex PCR, yet TCRdb's version contains in-frame clones alone and is incomplete. Of 200,000 to 250,000 clones listed, about 80% are singletons. V gave up 0 bases and J gave up 5 bases, with 18 bases separating them. This CDR3 comprises 16 residues. Germline V gives CDR1 SGDLS, CDR2 YYNGEE. V and J are TRBV9 and TRBJ2-7; D remains ambiguous. The clonotype was recovered from a woman aged 45 to 65 who had been exposed to COVID-19. The material sequenced was PBMCs or T cells enriched from blood (not recorded which). The CDR3 reads CASSVGSLPLTHEQYF. The CDR3 region has the DNA TGTGCCAGCAGCGTAGGGAGTCTTCCTCTAACCCACGAGCAGTACTTC.